The 4 T cell receptor beta chains below all came from one sample that was sequenced in a study of tumor-infiltrating lymphocytes in primary liver carcinoma. Unsorted bulk tissue (roughly 20-31 mg) underwent RNA and DNA co-extraction. From roughly 0.55 ug of total RNA, TCR beta-specific cDNA was reverse-transcribed using a constant-region primer. Sequencing libraries for TCR beta derived from three nested multiplex PCR rounds that used slightly modified ARM-PCR. Running about 11 cycles apiece, the first two PCR rounds relied on TRBV1-TRBV30 forward primers together with a C-beta reverse primer. TCRdb re-derived calls from the multiplex PCR reads in MiXCR, one entry per CDR3 protein. The sample includes around 56,000 distinct CDR3 sequences, 60% to 85% of them seen just once. The sample was liver tumor tissue from sampling region 2. The subset was: tumor region T2, inferior pole. Receptors were obtained from a man aged 35-49 years with primary liver carcinoma and hepatitis B virus infection.

Sample share makes this clonotype medium-sized (0.01 to 0.1%). The rearrangement links TRBV11-2 to TRBJ2-7, with 11 bases matching TRBD1. The CDR3 has 15 residues. J gave up 5 bases and V 5 bases, and 8 bases lay outside the gene matches. In germline, CDR1 is SGHAT, CDR2 FQNNGV. CDR3 in amino acids: CASSGGQGVVHEQYF. CDR3 in DNA: TGTGCCAGCAGCGGGGGACAGGGGGTTGTGCACGAGCAGTACTTC.

The table lists this clonotype with a count of one. The chain couples TRBV11-3 to TRBJ2-1; tentative D call: TRBD2 (6 bases). The CDR3 loop spans 15 amino acids. Germline assignment: CDR1 SGHNT and CDR2 YENEEA. Written as DNA, the CDR3 is TGTGCATGCAGCGCCGCGACTAGAGAGATTAATGAGCAGTTCTTC. It yields the protein CACSAATREINEQFF.

As for this clonotype: Just one base apart from a much larger clone, this may be a read error. The rearrangement links TRBV29-1 to TRBJ1-5; D possibly corresponds to TRBD1 (6 bases). The V gene's germline CDR1 is SQVTM and CDR2 ANQGSEA. This CDR3 spans 13 amino acids. The DNA for the CDR3 is TGCAGCGCCGGAGGGGGAGCGAATCAGCCCAAGCATTTT. Protein product: CSAGGGANQPKHF.

This clonotype was recorded once. The V gene is TRBV11-2, the J gene TRBJ2-6; 8 bases fit TRBD1. Germline V gives CDR1 SGHAT, CDR2 FQNNGV. The CDR3 has 17 amino acids. V shed 6 bases, J shed 3 bases, and the junction held 10 bases outside the gene matches. The CDR3 region is CASSPGQGSYGANVLTF. CDR3 DNA: TGTGCCAGCAGTCCCGGACAGGGCAGCTATGGGGCCAACGTCCTGACTTTC.